This T cell receptor (beta chain) was recorded in a study of identifying expanded T cells in peripheral blood (dated by TCRdb to 2018 to 2020). Study-level background: Separate aliquots of the same genomic DNA pool were sequenced to produce technical replicates, and four replicates were compared in pairs. The paper's findings and limits, for the study overall: The authors expected biological variance in healthy repertoires might increase further over much longer intervals such as months to years. Between technical replicates the binomial model flagged roughly 1.2 differentially abundant clones, whereas over roughly two weeks the binomial model flagged about 15 and over roughly four weeks around 19. Across all healthy-donor time intervals, the beta-binomial model significantly cut both the number of clones called differentially abundant and the false-positive rate. Across all healthy donors, variance in clone template counts between two-week samples was found to increase significantly with total template count.

During the collection period, no infections or other immune events were recorded for the healthy donors. Healthy-donor blood repertoires served as a training cohort to calibrate time-dependent variance in a beta-binomial model of T-cell clone differential abundance. The training cohort was composed of roughly 10 healthy donors, 3 female and 7 male. An age range of about 29 to 65 years, with an average of approximately 43 years, was recorded for the donors. Obtained from a commercial supplier, whole blood was collected from each healthy donor at three time points set 2 to 3 weeks apart. For immunosequencing, genomic DNA was extracted from unsorted whole blood. This clone has only a few counts. There is no known antigen for this receptor. Base-call qualities are not available, and no considerably larger clone is one nucleotide away. TCRbeta CDR3 regions were profiled with the immunoSEQ Assay using bias-controlled multiplex PCR amplification of genomic DNA. The authors' pipeline ran thus. To quantify the absolute abundance of each unique TCRbeta CDR3 region, the sequences were collapsed and filtered. Two models were used to test differential abundance: a binomial model (Fisher-equivalent) and a beta-binomial model that adds time-dependent variance fitted from healthy donors. Clones with fewer than 5 combined templates were excluded, and clones with Benjamini-Hochberg FDR below 0.01 were called differentially abundant. Beta-binomial variance was modeled as a function of total template count across the two samples using the form v = (b*log(k)+a)^2. TCRdb stores this immuneACCESS table with in-frame sequences only. Part of the clones is absent; in the studies checked, under half of the shortfall reflects unresolved V genes, and no reason is known for the rest. From that table come the V and J calls and clone size; the DNA was used to work out D and trimming. In this sample the table shows about 85,000 clones, around 89% of which occur a single time. The biggest ten clones account for over 15% of the sample.

The CDR3 numbers 14 residues from cysteine through phenylalanine. The read is trimmed to its CDR3 DNA, 42 bases read in frame from base 1. Reading the germline V gene gives CDR1 SGDLS and CDR2 YYNGEE. Cut back by 3 bases and 5 bases, the V and J ends lie 13 bases apart. The chain links TRBV9 with TRBJ2-3, with TRBD2 perhaps the D gene, on 5 matching bases. Material: blood. The TCR was taken from a person aged 18 to 70 in good health. The bases are TGTGCCAGCAGCGCCTCGGGGTCACAAGATACGCAGTATTTT. It encodes CASSASGSQDTQYF.